The next 11 T cell receptor beta chains were all read from a single sample in a study of blood T cell repertoires in COVID-19. The protocol was immunoSEQ multiplex PCR, while the TCRdb copy is restricted to in-frame clones and leaves out a portion. The data hold some 250,000 clones, with around 90% observed a single time. Sequencing was done on a sample of peripheral blood. These receptor sequences come from a man between 60 and 70 years old who had recovered from COVID-19.

The gene calls are TRBV14 and TRBJ2-1; 7 nucleotides align to TRBD1. V gave up 4 bases and J gave up 5 bases; unmatched junction bases: 2. CDR3 size: 13 residues. Germline CDR1 and CDR2: SGHDN and FVKESK. The CDR3 DNA follows: TGTGCCAGCAGCCTGGACAGGAACAATGAGCAGTTCTTC. Its protein is CASSLDRNNEQFF.

This sequence joins TRBV3-1 (or the pseudogene TRBV3-2) and TRBJ2-3; 10 bases fit TRBD2. CDR3 length equals 14 residues. Losses at the gene ends were 2 bases for V and 9 bases for J; bases not matched to a gene: 5. Looked up from germline, CDR1 is LGHDT and CDR2 is YNNKEL (reference sequence). The CDR3 bases are TGTGCCAGCAGCCAACGTGGGACTAGCGACACGCAGTATTTT. It translates to CASSQRGTSDTQYF.

V usage is TRBV5-1 and J usage is TRBJ2-2; D call uncertain. Germline V CDR1 and CDR2: SGHRS, YFSETQ. The CDR3 is 16 residues long. Trimming shortened V by 4 bases and J by 0 bases, and 13 bases separated the two germline ends. The CDR3 bases are TGCGCCAGCAGCGAGAAGAGGTTTGCGAACACCGGGGAGCTGTTTTTT. Its translation is CASSEKRFANTGELFF.

DNA of the CDR3: TGTGCCAGCAGCTTAGAAGTGACAGGGGGGTCGAACTATGGCTACACCTTC. Amino acid sequence: CASSLEVTGGSNYGYTF. J is TRBJ1-2 and V is TRBV7-8; 9 bases are shared with TRBD1. CDR1 is SGHVS, CDR2 FQNEAQ, per germline. CDR3 length equals 17 residues. Trimming at V came to 1 base and at J to 2 bases, leaving 8 bases not matched to a gene.

The V and J genes are TRBV5-4 and TRBJ2-1; 9 nucleotides match TRBD1. The trim removed 5 bases at V and 2 bases at J, leaving 5 bases unmatched. The CDR3 has 15 residues. The V gene's germline CDR1 is SGHNT and CDR2 YYREEE (reference sequence). This CDR3 is CASRRRQGAYNEQFF. DNA of the CDR3: TGTGCCAGCAGACGCCGACAGGGGGCCTACAATGAGCAGTTCTTC.

Note on this clone: This specimen includes other DNA sequences encoding the same CDR3. The gene calls are TRBV5-1 and TRBJ1-1, with 7 bases that match TRBD1. The ends lost 4 bases at V and 1 base at J; junction bases unmatched: 4. The CDR3 is made up of 14 amino acids. From germline, CDR1 is SGHRS and CDR2 YFSETQ. CDR3 coding DNA: TGCGCCAGCAGCCCGGGACAGACGAACACTGAAGCTTTCTTT. Amino acids: CASSPGQTNTEAFF.

The chain recombines TRBV6-2 or TRBV6-3 with TRBJ2-7; D is perhaps TRBD1 (5 bases). V was clipped by 4 bases and J by 1 base, with 11 bases between them. This CDR3 has 14 residues. Looked up from germline, CDR1 is MNHEY and CDR2 is SVGEGT. The CDR3 loop reads CASSFPDRSYEQYF. The DNA of the CDR3 is TGTGCCAGCAGTTTCCCCGACAGATCCTACGAGCAGTACTTC.

The chain is built from TRBV6-2 or TRBV6-3 and TRBJ2-6; perhaps D is TRBD1 or TRBD2 (5 bases each). The V gene's germline CDR1 is MNHEY and CDR2 SVGEGT. The germline V and J ends were trimmed by 8 bases and 2 bases, with 19 bases remaining between them. CDR3 length equals 17 residues. The CDR3 DNA reads as TGTGCCAGCGGCCGGGGCCTCCTTGCGGCTGGGGCCAACGTCCTGACTTTC. Translating it yields CASGRGLLAAGANVLTF.

The rearrangement links TRBV4-1 to TRBJ1-1; D is perhaps TRBD1 (6 bases). The germline V gene has CDR1 MGHRA and CDR2 YSYEKL. The ends were cut back, 11 bases at V and 3 bases at J, with 19 bases in the middle. The CDR3 covers 14 residues. The chain's CDR3 is CASRGTLRDTEAFF. The CDR3 coding sequence is TGCGCCTCTAGGGGGACCCTCCGGGACACTGAAGCTTTCTTT.

V and J are TRBV5-5 and TRBJ2-7, with 11 nucleotides matching TRBD1. V shed 3 bases, J shed 1 base, and the junction held 3 bases outside the gene matches. Germline V gene data show CDR1 as SGHKS and CDR2 as YYEKEE (reference sequence). This CDR3 contains 15 residues. The CDR3: CASSWDRGTSYEQYV. The CDR3 region has the DNA TGTGCCAGCAGCTGGGACAGGGGGACGTCCTACGAGCAGTACGTC.

In DNA form, the CDR3 reads TGCAGCGTTGAAAATCCGACAGTCCTACAAGAGACCCAGTACTTC. It yields the protein CSVENPTVLQETQYF. The V call is TRBV29-1, the J call TRBJ2-5; D may be TRBD1 (5 bases). Trimming stripped 2 bases from V and 2 bases from J, with 15 bases between. The V gene's germline CDR1 is SQVTM and CDR2 ANQGSEA. The CDR3 has 15 amino acids. Based on the CDR3 plus reference TRBV29-1 and TRBJ2-5, the full variable domain is SAVISQKPSRDICQRGTSLTIQCQVDSQVTMMFWYRQQPGQSLTLIATANQGSEATYESGFVIDKFPISRPNLTFSTLTVSNMSPEDSSIYLCSVENPTVLQETQYFGPGTRLLVL.